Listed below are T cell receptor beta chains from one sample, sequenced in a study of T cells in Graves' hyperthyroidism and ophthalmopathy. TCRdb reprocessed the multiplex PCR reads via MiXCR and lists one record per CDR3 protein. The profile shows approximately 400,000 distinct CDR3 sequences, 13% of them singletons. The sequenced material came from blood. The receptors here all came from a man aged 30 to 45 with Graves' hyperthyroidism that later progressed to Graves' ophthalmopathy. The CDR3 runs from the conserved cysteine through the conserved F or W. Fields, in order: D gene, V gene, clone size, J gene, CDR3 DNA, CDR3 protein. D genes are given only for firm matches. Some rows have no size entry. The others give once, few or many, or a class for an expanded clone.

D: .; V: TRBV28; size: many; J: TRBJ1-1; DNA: TGTGCCAGCAGCTTAGGGACGAACACTGAAGCTTTCTTT; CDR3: CASSLGTNTEAFF
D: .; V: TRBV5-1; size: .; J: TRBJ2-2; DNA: TGCGCCAGCAGCCACGGGACTCACGGCGGGGAGCTGTTTTTT; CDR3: CASSHGTHGGELFF
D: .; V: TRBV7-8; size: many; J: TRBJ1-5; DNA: TGTGCCAGCAGCTTAGCGTTGGGTTTCAATCAGCCCCAGCATTTT; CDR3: CASSLALGFNQPQHF
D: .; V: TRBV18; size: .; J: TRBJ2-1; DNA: TGTGCCGGTTCCAGGGCGTCCTCAATCAATGAGCAGTTCTTC; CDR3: CAGSRASSINEQFF
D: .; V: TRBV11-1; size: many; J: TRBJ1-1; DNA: TGTGCCAGCAGCTTCTTCAGAGGGGGGAACACTGAAGCTTTCTTT; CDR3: CASSFFRGGNTEAFF
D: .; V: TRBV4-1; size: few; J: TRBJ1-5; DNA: TGCGCCAGCAGCCAAGGGATACTGGTAGGGTTGAAACAGCCCCAGCATTTT; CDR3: CASSQGILVGLKQPQHF
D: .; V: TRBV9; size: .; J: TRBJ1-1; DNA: TGTGCCAGCAGCGCAACGGACGGGACGGACACTGAAGCTTTCTTT; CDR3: CASSATDGTDTEAFF
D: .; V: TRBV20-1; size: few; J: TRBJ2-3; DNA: TGCAGTGCTAGCGCGAACGACCCACATACGCAGTATTTT; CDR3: CSASANDPHTQYF
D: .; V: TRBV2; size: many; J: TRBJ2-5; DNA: TGTGCCAGCAGTGAAGACAGACGGCCTGTAGAGACCCAGTACTTC; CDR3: CASSEDRRPVETQYF
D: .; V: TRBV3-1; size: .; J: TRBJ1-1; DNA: TGTGCCAGCAGCCAAGGGGTCACTGAAGCTTTCTTT; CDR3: CASSQGVTEAFF
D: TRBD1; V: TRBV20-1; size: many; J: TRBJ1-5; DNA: TGCAGTGCTAGAGCCGGACAGGTCAATCAGCCCCAGCATTTT; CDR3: CSARAGQVNQPQHF
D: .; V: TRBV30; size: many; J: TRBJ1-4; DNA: TGTGCCTGGACATCGAGGGCAGGAAATAGAGAAAAACTGTTTTTT; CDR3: CAWTSRAGNREKLFF
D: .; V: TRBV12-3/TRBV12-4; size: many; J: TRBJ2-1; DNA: TGTGCCAGCAGTTCGCAGGGAAGCTCCTACAATGAGCAGTTCTTC; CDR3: CASSSQGSSYNEQFF
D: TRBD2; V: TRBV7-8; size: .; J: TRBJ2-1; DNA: TGTGCCAGCAGGACGAGGCTTACGGGGAGGGTGGGGCCCAATGAGCAGTTCTTC; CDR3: CASRTRLTGRVGPNEQFF
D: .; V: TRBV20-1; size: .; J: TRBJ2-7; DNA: TGCAGTGCAAGTCGTCCGGGGGCCTACGAGCAGTACTTC; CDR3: CSASRPGAYEQYF
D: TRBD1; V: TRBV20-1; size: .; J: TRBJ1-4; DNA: TGCAGTGCTAGTCCCGGGACAGGGCGTGAAAAACTGTTTTTT; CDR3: CSASPGTGREKLFF
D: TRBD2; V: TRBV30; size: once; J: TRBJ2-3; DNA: TGTGCCAATTACCCCATTAGCGGGGGGGCCACAGATACGCAGTATTTT; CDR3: CANYPISGGATDTQYF
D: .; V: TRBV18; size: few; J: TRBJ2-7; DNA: TGTGCCAGCTCACCGGCTGACTTTGCTGCGGGCTACGAGCAGTACTTC; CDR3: CASSPADFAAGYEQYF
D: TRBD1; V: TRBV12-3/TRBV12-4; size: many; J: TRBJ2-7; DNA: TGTGCCAGCAGTTTAGGGGACAGGGGCTTCCTTCTCCACGAGCAGTACTTC; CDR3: CASSLGDRGFLLHEQYF
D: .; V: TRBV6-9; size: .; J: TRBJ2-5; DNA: TGTGCCAGCAGTTACGGGCGGGTTATGGAGACCCAGTACTTC; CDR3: CASSYGRVMETQYF
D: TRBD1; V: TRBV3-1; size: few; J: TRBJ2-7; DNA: TGTGCCAGCAGCACCCGGGACAGGAACACCTACGAGCAGTACTTC; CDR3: CASSTRDRNTYEQYF
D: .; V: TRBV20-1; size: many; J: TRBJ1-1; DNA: TGCAGTGCCGGGTCACAGCCAAGTGAAGCTTTCTTT; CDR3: CSAGSQPSEAFF
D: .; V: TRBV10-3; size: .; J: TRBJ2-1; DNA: TGTGCCATCAGTGAGGTTTGGGATAGCTCCTACAATGAGCAGTTCTTC; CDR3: CAISEVWDSSYNEQFF
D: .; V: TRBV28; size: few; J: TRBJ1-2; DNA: TGTGCCAGCACTACCGGAGTCGGTGGCTACACCTTC; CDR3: CASTTGVGGYTF
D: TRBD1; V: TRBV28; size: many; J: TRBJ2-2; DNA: TGTGCCAGCAGTTTACAACAGGGGGACACCGGGGAGCTGTTTTTT; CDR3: CASSLQQGDTGELFF
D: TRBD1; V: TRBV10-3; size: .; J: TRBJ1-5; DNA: TGTGCCATCAGTGCCCAGGGGGCAGGGGGCGGTCAGCCCCAGCATTTT; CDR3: CAISAQGAGGGQPQHF
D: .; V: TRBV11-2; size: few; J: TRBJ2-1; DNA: TGTGCCAGCGGCCTCGGGACTTTGAATGAGCAGTTCTTC; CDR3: CASGLGTLNEQFF
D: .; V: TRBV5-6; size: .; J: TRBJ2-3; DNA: TGTGCCAGCAGCCCCTTGGGGAGCACAGATACGCAGTATTTT; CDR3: CASSPLGSTDTQYF
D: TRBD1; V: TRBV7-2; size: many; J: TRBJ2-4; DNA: TGTGCCAGCAGCATTTTGACAGGGATGAACATTCAGTACTTC; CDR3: CASSILTGMNIQYF
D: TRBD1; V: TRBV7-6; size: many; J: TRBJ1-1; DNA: TGTGCCAGCAGCACCAGTCCAGGGGGATACACTGAAGCTTTCTTT; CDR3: CASSTSPGGYTEAFF
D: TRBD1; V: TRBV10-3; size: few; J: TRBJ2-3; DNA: TGTGCCATCAGCGAGCGGACAGGTAGAACAGATACGCAGTATTTT; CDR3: CAISERTGRTDTQYF
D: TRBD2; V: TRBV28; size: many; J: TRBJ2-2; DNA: TGTGCCAGCAGTTTGACGAGCGGGGGGTGGAACACCGGGGAGCTGTTTTTT; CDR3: CASSLTSGGWNTGELFF
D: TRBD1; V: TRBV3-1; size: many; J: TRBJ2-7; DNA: TGTGCCAGCAGCCTCGCACCCGGGACAGGGAACAACGAGCAGTACTTC; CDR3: CASSLAPGTGNNEQYF
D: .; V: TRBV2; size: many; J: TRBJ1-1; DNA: TGTGCCAGCAGTGAAGACAGGGCGAACACTGAAGCTTTCTTT; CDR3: CASSEDRANTEAFF
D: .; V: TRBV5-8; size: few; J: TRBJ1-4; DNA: TGTGCCAGCAGCTTGGAGACTAATGAAAAACTGTTTTTT; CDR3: CASSLETNEKLFF
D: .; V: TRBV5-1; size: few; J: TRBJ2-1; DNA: TGCGCCAGCAGCTTGGTCGGCAGGGACAATGAGCAGTTCTTC; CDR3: CASSLVGRDNEQFF
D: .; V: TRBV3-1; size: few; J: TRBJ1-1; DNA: TGTGCCAGCAGCCAAGAGGGCCGGGGTTGGGCTGAAGCTTTCTTT; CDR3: CASSQEGRGWAEAFF
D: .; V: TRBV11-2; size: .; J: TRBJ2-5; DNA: TGTGCCAGCAAGAGGGGAGAGACCCAGTACTTC; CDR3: CASKRGETQYF
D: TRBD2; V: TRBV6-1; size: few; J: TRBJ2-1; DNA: TGTGCCAGCAGTTATAATAGCGGGGGGGCCCGGGGTGAGCAGTTCTTC; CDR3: CASSYNSGGARGEQFF
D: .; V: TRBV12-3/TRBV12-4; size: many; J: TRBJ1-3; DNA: TGTGCCAGCAGTCCGGAGCTTCGTCTAAACACCATATATTTT; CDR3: CASSPELRLNTIYF